This TCR beta chain was retrieved from a study of blood T cells in healthy people across ages. Findings of the study overall: Unsorted PBMC input precluded a conclusive naive versus antigen-experienced comparison. Among long-lived donors, naive CD4+ cells were more numerous and diversity higher than in aged donors.

For the second PCR, which ran for roughly 7 to 11 cycles, a sample-barcoded 5' primer and a J-beta primer mix were used. Tagging of each cDNA molecule was performed by a template-switch adaptor with 12 random nucleotides. TCRdb ran MiXCR on the 5' RACE reads and lists one entry per CDR3 protein. The sample shows roughly 730,000 distinct CDR3 sequences, around 50% of them seen only once. As concerns this clonotype: Its antigen is still unknown.

Each donor was a healthy Caucasian individual from Russia, aged about 6 to 95. Deletions cut 5 bases from V and 11 bases from J, with 21 bases between. The CDR3 is 14 residues long. The specimen sequenced was blood. This TCR came from a man aged 35-49 years in good health. The rearrangement links TRBV12-3 or TRBV12-4 to TRBJ1-1; D possibly corresponds to TRBD1 (5 bases). The CDR3 nucleotides read TGTGCCAGCAGTCCTAAAACTTCAGGGTGGCGGGCTTTCTTT. It is translated as CASSPKTSGWRAFF.